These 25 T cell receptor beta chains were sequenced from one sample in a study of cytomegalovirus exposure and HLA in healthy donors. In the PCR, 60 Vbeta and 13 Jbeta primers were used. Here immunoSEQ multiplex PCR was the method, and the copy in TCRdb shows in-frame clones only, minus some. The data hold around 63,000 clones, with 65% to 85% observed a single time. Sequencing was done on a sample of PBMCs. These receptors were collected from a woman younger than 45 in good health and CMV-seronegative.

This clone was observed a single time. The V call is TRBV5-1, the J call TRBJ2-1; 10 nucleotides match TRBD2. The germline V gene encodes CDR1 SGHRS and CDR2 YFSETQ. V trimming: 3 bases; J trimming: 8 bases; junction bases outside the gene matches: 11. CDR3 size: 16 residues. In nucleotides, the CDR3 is TGCGCCAGCAGCTCCGATAGCGGGAGGACCTTGGATGAGCAGTTCTTC. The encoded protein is CASSSDSGRTLDEQFF.

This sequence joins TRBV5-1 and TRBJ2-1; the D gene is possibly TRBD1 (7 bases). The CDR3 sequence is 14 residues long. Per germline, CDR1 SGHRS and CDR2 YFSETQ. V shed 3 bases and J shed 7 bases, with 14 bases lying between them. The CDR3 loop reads CASSWETGRNEQFF. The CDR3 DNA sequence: TGCGCCAGCAGCTGGGAGACAGGGAGGAATGAGCAGTTCTTC.

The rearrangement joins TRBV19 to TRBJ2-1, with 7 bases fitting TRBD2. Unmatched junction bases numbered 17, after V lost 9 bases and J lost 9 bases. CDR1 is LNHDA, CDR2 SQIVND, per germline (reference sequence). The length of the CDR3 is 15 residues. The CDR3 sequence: CASSSGEVLSSEQFF. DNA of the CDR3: TGTGCCAGCTCGAGCGGGGAAGTATTAAGTAGTGAGCAGTTCTTC.

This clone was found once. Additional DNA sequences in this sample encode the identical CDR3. CDR3 residues: CASSLDRGNTEAFF. CDR3 bases: TGTGCCAGCAGCCTAGACAGGGGGAACACTGAAGCTTTCTTT. V is TRBV7-2 and J is TRBJ1-1, with TRBD1 matching 8 bases. From germline, CDR1 is SGHTA and CDR2 FQGNSA. The CDR3 consists of 14 residues. V dropped 5 bases and J dropped 1; count of bases not matched to a gene: 3.

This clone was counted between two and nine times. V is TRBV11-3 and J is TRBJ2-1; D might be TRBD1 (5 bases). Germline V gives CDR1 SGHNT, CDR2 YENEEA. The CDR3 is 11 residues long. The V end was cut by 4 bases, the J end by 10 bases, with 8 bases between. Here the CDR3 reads CASSSDSEQFF. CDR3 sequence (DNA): TGTGCCAGCAGCTCCGACAGCGAGCAGTTCTTC. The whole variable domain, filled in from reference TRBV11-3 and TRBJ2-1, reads EAGVVQSPRYKIIEKKQPVAFWCNPISGHNTLYWYLQNLGQGPELLIRYENEEAVDDSQLPKDRFSAERLKGVDSTLKIQPAELGDSAVYLCASSSDSEQFFGPGTRLTVL.

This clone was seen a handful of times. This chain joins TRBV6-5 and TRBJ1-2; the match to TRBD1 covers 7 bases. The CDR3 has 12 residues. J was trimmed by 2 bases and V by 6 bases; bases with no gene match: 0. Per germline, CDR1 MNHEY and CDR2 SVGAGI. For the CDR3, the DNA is TGTGCCAGCAGGACAGGGAACTATGGCTACACCTTC. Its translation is CASRTGNYGYTF.

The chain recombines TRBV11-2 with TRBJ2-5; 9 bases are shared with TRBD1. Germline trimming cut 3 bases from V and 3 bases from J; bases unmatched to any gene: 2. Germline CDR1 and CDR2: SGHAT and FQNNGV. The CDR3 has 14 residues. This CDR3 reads CASSLGDREETQYF. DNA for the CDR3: TGTGCCAGCAGCTTGGGGGACAGGGAAGAGACCCAGTACTTC.

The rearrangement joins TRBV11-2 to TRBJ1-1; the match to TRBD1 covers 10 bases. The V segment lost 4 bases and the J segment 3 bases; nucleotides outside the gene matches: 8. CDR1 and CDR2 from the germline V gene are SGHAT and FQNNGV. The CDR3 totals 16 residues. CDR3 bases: TGTGCCAGCAGCTCCTTAACCGGGACAGGGGACACTGAAGCTTTCTTT. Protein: CASSSLTGTGDTEAFF.

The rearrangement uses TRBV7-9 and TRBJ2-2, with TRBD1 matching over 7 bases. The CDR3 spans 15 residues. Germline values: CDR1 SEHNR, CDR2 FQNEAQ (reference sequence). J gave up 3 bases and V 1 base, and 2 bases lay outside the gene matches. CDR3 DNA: TGTGCCAGCAGCTTAGGGGACAGATACACCGGGGAGCTGTTTTTT. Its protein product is CASSLGDRYTGELFF.

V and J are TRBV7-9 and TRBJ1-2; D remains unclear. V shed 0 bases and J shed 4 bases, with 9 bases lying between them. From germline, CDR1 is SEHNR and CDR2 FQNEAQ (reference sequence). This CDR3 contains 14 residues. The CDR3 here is CASSLARESYGYTF. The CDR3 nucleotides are TGTGCCAGCAGCTTAGCTCGGGAGAGCTATGGCTACACCTTC.

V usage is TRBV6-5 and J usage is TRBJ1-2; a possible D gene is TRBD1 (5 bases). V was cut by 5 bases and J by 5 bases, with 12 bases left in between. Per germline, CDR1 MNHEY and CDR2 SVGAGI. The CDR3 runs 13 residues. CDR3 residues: CASSRQFAYGYTF. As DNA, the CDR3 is TGTGCCAGCAGTCGACAGTTTGCGTATGGCTACACCTTC.

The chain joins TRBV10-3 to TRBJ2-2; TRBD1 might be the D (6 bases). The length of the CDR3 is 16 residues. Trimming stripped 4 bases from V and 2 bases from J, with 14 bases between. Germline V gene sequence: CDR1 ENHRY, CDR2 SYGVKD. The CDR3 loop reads CAISVTTGFNTGELFF. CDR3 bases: TGTGCCATCAGTGTTACTACAGGGTTCAACACCGGGGAGCTGTTTTTT.

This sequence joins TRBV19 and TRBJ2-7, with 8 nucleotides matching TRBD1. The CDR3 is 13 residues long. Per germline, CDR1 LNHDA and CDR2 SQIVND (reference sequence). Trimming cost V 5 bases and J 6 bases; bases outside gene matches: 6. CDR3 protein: CASSPGTGFEQYV. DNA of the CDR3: TGTGCCAGTAGTCCCGGGACAGGCTTCGAGCAGTACGTC.

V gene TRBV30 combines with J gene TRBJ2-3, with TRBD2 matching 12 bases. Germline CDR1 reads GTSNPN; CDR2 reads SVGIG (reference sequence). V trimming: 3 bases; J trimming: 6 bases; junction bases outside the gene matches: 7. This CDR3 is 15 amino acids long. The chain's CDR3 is CAWSRLAGVSDTQYF. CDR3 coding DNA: TGTGCCTGGAGCCGACTAGCGGGAGTGTCGGATACGCAGTATTTT.

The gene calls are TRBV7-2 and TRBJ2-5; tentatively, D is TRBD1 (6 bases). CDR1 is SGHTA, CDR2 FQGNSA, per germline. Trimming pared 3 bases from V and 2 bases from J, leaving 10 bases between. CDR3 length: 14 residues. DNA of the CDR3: TGTGCCAGCAGCTTCGGACAGAAACAAGAGACCCAGTACTTC. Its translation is CASSFGQKQETQYF.

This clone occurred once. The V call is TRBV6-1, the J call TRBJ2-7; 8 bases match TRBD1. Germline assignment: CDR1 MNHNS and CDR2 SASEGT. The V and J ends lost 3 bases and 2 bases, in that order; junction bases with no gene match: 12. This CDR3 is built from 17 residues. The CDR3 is CASSDPEDREVPYEQYV. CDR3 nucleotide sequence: TGTGCCAGCAGTGATCCCGAGGACAGGGAGGTCCCCTACGAGCAGTACGTC.

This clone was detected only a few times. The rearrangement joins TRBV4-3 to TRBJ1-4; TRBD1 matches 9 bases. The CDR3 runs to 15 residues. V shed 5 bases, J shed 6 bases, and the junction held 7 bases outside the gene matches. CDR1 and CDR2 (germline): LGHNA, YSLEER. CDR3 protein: CASSEGTGNYEKLFF. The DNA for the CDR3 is TGCGCCAGCAGCGAGGGGACAGGGAATTATGAAAAACTGTTTTTT.

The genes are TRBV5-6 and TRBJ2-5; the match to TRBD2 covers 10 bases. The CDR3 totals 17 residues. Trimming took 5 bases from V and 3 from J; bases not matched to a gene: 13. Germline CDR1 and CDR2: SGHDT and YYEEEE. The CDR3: CASSRLPSGGGKETQYF. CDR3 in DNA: TGTGCCAGCAGTCGTCTCCCCAGCGGGGGGGGAAAAGAGACCCAGTACTTC.

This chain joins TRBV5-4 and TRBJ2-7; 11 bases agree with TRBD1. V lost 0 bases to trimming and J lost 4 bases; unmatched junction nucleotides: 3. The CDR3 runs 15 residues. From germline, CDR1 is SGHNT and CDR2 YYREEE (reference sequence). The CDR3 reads CASSLAGDRGYEQYF. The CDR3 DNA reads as TGTGCCAGCAGCTTGGCCGGGGACAGGGGGTACGAGCAGTACTTC.

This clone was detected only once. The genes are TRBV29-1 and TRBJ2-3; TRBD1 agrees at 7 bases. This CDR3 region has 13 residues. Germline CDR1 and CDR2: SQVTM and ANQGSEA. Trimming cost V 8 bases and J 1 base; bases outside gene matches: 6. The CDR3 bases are TGCAGCACTACAGGGGTAGGCACAGATACGCAGTATTTT. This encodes CSTTGVGTDTQYF.

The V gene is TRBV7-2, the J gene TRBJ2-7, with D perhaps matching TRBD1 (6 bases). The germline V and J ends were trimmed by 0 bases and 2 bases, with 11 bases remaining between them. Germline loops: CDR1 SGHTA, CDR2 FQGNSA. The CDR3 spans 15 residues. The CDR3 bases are TGTGCCAGCAGCTTAGCGACAGGTTCCCCCTACGAGCAGTACTTC. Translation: CASSLATGSPYEQYF.

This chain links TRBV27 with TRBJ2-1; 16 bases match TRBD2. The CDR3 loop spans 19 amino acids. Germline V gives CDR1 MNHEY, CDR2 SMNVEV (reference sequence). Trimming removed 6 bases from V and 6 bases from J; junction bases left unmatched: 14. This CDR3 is CASRAWGTSGGAGSNEQFF. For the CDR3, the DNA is TGTGCCAGCAGAGCCTGGGGGACTAGCGGGGGGGCGGGGTCCAATGAGCAGTTCTTC.

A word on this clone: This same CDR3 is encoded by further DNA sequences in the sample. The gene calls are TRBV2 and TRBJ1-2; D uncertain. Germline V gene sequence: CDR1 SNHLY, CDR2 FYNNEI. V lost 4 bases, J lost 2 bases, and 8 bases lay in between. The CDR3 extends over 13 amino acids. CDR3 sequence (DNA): TGTGCCAGCAGTGCTACAGAGAACTATGGCTACACCTTC. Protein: CASSATENYGYTF. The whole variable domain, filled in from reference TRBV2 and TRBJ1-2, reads EPEVTQTPSHQVTQMGQEVILRCVPISNHLYFYWYRQILGQKVEFLVSFYNNEISEKSEIFDDQFSVERPDGSNFTLKIRSTKLEDSAMYFCASSATENYGYTFGSGTRLTVV.

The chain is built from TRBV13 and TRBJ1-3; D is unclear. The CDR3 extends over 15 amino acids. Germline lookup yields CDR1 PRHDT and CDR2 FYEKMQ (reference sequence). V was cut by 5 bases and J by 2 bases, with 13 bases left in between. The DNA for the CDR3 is TGTGCCAGCAGCCCCCGGGGATTCGCTGGAAACACCATATATTTT. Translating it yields CASSPRGFAGNTIYF.

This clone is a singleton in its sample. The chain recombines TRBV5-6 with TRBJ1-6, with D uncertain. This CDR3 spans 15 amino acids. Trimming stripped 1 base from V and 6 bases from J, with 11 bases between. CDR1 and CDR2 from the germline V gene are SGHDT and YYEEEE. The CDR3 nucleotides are TGTGCCAGCAGCTTGTCTGGAGAGCTTAATTCACCCCTCCACTTT. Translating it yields CASSLSGELNSPLHF. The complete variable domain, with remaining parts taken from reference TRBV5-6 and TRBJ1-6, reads DAGVTQSPTHLIKTRGQQVTLRCSPKSGHDTVSWYQQALGQGPQFIFQYYEEEERQRGNFPDRFSGHQFPNYSSELNVNALLLGDSALYLCASSLSGELNSPLHFGNGTRLTVT.